This T cell receptor beta chain was recorded in a study of OX40 agonist ivuxolimab in advanced cancers. Looking at the study overall: Of mixed ages from 23 to 79 and averaging about 65 years, the group was just under 85% male. Three dose-escalation patients had partial responses: one with hepatocellular carcinoma and two with cutaneous melanoma.

Blood draws occurred at baseline, cycle 4 day 1, and cycle 7 day 1. A note on this clone: Its antigen remains unknown.

Points from the study as a whole: Clonal expansion among partial responders at 0.1-3.0 mg/kg ranked near the lowest.

Only in-frame clones appear in the TCRdb table, and some are missing; sequencing was by immunoSEQ multiplex PCR. In the table there are around 31,000 clones, more than 80% of which are singletons. Between the trimmed V and J ends, which lost 7 bases and 5 bases, there was a span of 8 bases. CDR3 size: 11 residues. The germline CDR1 and CDR2 sequences are SNHLY and FYNNEI. This TCR was recovered from an adult with an advanced solid tumor such as melanoma, head and neck, liver or kidney cancer. Material: CD4+ or CD8+ T cells sorted from blood, obtained in a trial of the OX40 agonist ivuxolimab. This chain joins TRBV2 and TRBJ2-5; D is unresolved. The CDR3 loop reads CASTYGETQYF. DNA for the CDR3: TGTGCCAGCACTTACGGGGAGACCCAGTACTTC. The variable domain in full, completed from reference TRBV2 and TRBJ2-5, reads EPEVTQTPSHQVTQMGQEVILRCVPISNHLYFYWYRQILGQKVEFLVSFYNNEISEKSEIFDDQFSVERPDGSNFTLKIRSTKLEDSAMYFCASTYGETQYFGPGTRLLVL.